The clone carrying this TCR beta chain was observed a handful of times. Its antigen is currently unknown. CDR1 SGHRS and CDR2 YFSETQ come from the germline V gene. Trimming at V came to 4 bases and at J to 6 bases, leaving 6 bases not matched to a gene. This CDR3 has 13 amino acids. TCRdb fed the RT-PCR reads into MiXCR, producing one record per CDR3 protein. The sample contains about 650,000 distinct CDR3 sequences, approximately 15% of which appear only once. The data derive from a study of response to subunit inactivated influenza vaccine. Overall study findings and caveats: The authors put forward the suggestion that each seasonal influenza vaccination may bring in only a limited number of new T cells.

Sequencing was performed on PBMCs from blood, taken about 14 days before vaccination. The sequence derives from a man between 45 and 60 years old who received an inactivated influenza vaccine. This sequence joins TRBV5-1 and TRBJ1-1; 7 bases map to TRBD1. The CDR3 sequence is CASSIETGSEAFF. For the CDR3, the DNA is TGCGCCAGCAGCATTGAGACAGGGTCTGAAGCTTTCTTT.